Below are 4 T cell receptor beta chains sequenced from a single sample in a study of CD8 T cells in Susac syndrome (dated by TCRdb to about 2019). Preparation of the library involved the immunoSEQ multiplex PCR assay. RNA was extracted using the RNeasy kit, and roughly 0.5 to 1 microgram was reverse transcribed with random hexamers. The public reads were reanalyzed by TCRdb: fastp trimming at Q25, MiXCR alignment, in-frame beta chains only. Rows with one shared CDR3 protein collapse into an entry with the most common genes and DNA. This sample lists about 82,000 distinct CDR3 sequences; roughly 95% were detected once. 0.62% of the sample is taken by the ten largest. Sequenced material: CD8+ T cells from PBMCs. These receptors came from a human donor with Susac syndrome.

CDR3 sequence reads: CASSRTVLYEQYF. DNA of the CDR3: TGTGCCAGCAGCAGGACAGTACTTTACGAGCAGTACTTC. V is TRBV21-1 and J is TRBJ2-7; TRBD1, as called in the table, went unchecked against the DNA. TRBV21-1 is deemed a pseudogene. The CDR3 is made up of 13 amino acids.

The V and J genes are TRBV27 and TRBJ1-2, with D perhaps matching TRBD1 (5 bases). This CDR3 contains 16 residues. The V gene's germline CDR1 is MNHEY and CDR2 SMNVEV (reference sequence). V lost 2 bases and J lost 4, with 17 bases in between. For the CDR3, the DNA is TGTGCCAGCAGTTTAGTGAGCCAGGGTGGTCTCTATGGCTACACCTTC. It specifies CASSLVSQGGLYGYTF.

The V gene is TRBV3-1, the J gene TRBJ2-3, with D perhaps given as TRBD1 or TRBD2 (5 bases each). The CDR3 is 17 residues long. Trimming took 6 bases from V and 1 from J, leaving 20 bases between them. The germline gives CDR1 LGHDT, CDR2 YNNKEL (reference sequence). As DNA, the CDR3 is TGTGCCAGCAGTTCGACTGTCCGGGACGGCCGCACAGATACGCAGTATTTT. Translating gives CASSSTVRDGRTDTQYF.

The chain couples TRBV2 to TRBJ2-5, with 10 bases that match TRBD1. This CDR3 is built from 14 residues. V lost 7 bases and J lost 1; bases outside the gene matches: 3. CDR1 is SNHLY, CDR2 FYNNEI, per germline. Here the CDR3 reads CASTGTGAQETQYF. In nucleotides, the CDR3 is TGTGCCAGCACCGGGACAGGGGCCCAAGAGACCCAGTACTTC. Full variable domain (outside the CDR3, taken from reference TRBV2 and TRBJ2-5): EPEVTQTPSHQVTQMGQEVILRCVPISNHLYFYWYRQILGQKVEFLVSFYNNEISEKSEIFDDQFSVERPDGSNFTLKIRSTKLEDSAMYFCASTGTGAQETQYFGPGTRLLVL.